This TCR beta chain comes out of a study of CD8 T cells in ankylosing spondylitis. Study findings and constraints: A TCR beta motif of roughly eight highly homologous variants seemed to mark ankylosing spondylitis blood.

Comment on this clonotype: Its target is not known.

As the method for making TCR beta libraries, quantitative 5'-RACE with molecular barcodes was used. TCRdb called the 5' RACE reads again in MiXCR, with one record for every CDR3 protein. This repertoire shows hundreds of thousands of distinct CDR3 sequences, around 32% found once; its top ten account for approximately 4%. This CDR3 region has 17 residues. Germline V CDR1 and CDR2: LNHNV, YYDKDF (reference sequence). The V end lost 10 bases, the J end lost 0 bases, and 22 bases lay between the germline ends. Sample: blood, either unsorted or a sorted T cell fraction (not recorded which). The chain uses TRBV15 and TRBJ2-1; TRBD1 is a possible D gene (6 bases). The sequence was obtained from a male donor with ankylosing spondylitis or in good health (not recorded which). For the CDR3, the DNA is TGTGCCAGCTCACCCATGGGGGCCCTGAGCTCCTACAATGAGCAGTTCTTC. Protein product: CASSPMGALSSYNEQFF. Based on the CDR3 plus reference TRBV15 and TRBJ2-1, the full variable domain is DAMVIQNPRYQVTQFGKPVTLSCSQTLNHNVMYWYQQKSSQAPKLLFHYYDKDFNNEADTPDNFQSRRPNTSFCFLDIRSPGLGDTAMYLCASSPMGALSSYNEQFFGPGTRLTVL.